This is a list of T cell receptor beta chains from one sample in a study of blood T cell repertoires in COVID-19. The table came from immunoSEQ multiplex PCR; TCRdb's copy has only in-frame clones and leaves some out. The table shows some 46,000 clones, with 83% occurring only once. Sequenced sample: peripheral blood. These receptors all come from a man between 60 and 75 years old with active COVID-19. The CDR3 runs from the conserved cysteine through the conserved F or W. The order of the fields is J gene, V gene, D gene, clone size, CDR3 protein, CDR3 DNA. A D gene is named only where the DNA matches it firmly. Clone size is given for some rows only: seen once, a few or many times, or a class if the clone is expanded.

J gene: TRBJ2-1; V gene: TRBV7-3; D gene: NA; clone size: NA; CDR3 protein: CASSSQGYNEQFF; CDR3 DNA: TGTGCCAGCAGCTCCCAGGGGTACAATGAGCAGTTCTTC
J gene: TRBJ2-1; V gene: TRBV29-1; D gene: NA; clone size: NA; CDR3 protein: CSATVSGVFNEQFF; CDR3 DNA: TGCAGTGCTACGGTTTCGGGAGTTTTCAATGAGCAGTTCTTC
J gene: TRBJ1-6; V gene: TRBV6-1; D gene: NA; clone size: once; CDR3 protein: CASSEIGGNSPLHF; CDR3 DNA: TGTGCCAGCAGTGAAATAGGAGGGAATTCACCCCTCCACTTT
J gene: TRBJ2-5; V gene: TRBV27; D gene: TRBD1; clone size: NA; CDR3 protein: CASSFTGGWEETQYF; CDR3 DNA: TGTGCCAGCAGTTTTACAGGGGGCTGGGAAGAGACCCAGTACTTC
J gene: TRBJ1-4; V gene: TRBV6-4; D gene: TRBD1; clone size: few; CDR3 protein: CASSDWDRGADEKLFF; CDR3 DNA: TGTGCCAGCAGTGACTGGGACAGGGGAGCGGATGAAAAACTGTTTTTT
J gene: TRBJ2-5; V gene: TRBV3-1/TRBV3-2; D gene: NA; clone size: once; CDR3 protein: CASSQGPTQYF; CDR3 DNA: TGTGCCAGCAGCCAAGGGCCGACCCAGTACTTC
J gene: TRBJ2-7; V gene: TRBV10-1; D gene: NA; clone size: NA; CDR3 protein: CASSEVNGDYEQYF; CDR3 DNA: TGCGCCAGCAGTGAGGTTAACGGAGACTACGAGCAGTACTTC
J gene: TRBJ2-3; V gene: TRBV6-5; D gene: TRBD2; clone size: few; CDR3 protein: CASRPGLAGGVTQYF; CDR3 DNA: TGTGCCAGCAGACCAGGACTAGCGGGAGGAGTTACGCAGTATTTT
J gene: TRBJ1-1; V gene: TRBV2; D gene: TRBD1; clone size: NA; CDR3 protein: CATEGITGDTEAFF; CDR3 DNA: TGTGCCACCGAGGGGATCACAGGGGACACTGAAGCTTTCTTT
J gene: TRBJ2-7; V gene: TRBV5-6; D gene: TRBD1; clone size: NA; CDR3 protein: CASSSTGGHEQYF; CDR3 DNA: TGTGCCAGCAGCTCTACAGGGGGCCACGAGCAGTACTTC
J gene: TRBJ1-2; V gene: TRBV19; D gene: TRBD1; clone size: once; CDR3 protein: CASRATGGENYGYTF; CDR3 DNA: TGTGCCAGTAGGGCGACAGGGGGCGAAAACTATGGCTACACCTTC
J gene: TRBJ2-1; V gene: TRBV23-1; D gene: NA; clone size: NA; CDR3 protein: CASSDLRPSSYNEQFF; CDR3 DNA: TGCGCCAGCAGTGATTTGAGGCCCAGCTCCTACAATGAGCAGTTCTTC
J gene: TRBJ2-7; V gene: TRBV11-1; D gene: TRBD1; clone size: few; CDR3 protein: CASSLRDRGTYEQYF; CDR3 DNA: TGTGCCAGCAGCTTACGGGACAGGGGGACCTACGAGCAGTACTTC
J gene: TRBJ2-1; V gene: TRBV5-4; D gene: NA; clone size: once; CDR3 protein: CASSLRANNEQFF; CDR3 DNA: TGTGCCAGCAGCTTGAGAGCAAACAATGAGCAGTTCTTC
J gene: TRBJ2-3; V gene: TRBV7-9; D gene: TRBD2; clone size: NA; CDR3 protein: CASSSPGLAGGTDTQYF; CDR3 DNA: TGTGCCAGCAGCTCACCCGGCCTAGCGGGAGGTACAGATACGCAGTATTTT
J gene: TRBJ2-7; V gene: TRBV4-1; D gene: NA; clone size: NA; CDR3 protein: CASSQVGVNEQYF; CDR3 DNA: TGCGCCAGCAGCCAAGTAGGGGTCAACGAGCAGTACTTC
J gene: TRBJ1-4; V gene: TRBV27; D gene: TRBD1; clone size: NA; CDR3 protein: CASSRQGDREKLFF; CDR3 DNA: TGTGCCAGCAGTAGACAGGGGGACCGGGAAAAACTGTTTTTT